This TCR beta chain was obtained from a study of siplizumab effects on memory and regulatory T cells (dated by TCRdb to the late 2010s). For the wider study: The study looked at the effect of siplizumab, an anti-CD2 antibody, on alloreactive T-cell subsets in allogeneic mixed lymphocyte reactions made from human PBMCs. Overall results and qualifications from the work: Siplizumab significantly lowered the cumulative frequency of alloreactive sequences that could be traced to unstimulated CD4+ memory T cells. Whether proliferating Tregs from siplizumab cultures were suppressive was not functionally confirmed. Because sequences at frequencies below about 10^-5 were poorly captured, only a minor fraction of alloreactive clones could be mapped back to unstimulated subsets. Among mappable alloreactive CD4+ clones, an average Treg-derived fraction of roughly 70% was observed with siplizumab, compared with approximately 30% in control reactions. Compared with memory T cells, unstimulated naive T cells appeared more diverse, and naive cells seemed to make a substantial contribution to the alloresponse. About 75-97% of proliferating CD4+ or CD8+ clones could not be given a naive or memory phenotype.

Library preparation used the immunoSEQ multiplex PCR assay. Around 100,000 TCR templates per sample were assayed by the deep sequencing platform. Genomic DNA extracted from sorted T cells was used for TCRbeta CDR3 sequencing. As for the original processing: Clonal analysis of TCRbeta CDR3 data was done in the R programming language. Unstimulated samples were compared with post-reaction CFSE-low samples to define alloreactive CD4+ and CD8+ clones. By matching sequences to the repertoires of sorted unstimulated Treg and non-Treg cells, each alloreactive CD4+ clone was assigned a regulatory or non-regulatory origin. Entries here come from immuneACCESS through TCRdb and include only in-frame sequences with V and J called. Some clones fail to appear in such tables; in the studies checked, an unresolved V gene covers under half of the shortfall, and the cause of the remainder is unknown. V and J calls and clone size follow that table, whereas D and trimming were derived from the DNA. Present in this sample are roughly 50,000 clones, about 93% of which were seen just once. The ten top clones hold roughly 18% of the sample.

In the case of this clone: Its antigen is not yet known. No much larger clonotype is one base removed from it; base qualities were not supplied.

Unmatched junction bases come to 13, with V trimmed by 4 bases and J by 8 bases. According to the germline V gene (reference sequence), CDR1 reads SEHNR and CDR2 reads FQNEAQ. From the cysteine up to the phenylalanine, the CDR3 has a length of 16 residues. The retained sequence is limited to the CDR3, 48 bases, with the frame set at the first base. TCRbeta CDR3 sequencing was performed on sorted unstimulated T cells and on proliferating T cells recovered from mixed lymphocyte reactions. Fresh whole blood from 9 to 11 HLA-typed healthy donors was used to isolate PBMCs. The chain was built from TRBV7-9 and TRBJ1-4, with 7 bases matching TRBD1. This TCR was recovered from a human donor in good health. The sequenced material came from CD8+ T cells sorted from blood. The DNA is TGTGCCAGCAGCTCAAAAGAGGACAGGCTGGGGGAAAAACTGTTTTTT. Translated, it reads CASSSKEDRLGEKLFF.